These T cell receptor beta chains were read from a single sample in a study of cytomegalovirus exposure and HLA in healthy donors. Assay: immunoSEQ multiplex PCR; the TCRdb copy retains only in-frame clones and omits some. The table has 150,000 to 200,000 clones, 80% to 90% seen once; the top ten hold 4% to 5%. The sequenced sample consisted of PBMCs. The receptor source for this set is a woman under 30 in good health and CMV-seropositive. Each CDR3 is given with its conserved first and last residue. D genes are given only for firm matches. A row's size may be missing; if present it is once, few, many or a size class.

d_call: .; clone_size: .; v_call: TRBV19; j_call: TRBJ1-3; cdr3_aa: CASRTDFNTIYF; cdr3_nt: TGTGCCAGTAGGACAGATTTCAACACCATATATTTT
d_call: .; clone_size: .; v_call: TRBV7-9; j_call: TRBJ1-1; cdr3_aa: CASSLGGLNTEAFF; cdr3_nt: TGTGCCAGCAGCTTGGGAGGGTTGAACACTGAAGCTTTCTTT
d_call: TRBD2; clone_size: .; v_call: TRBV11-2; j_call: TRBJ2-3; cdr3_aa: CASSGWAGGSPDTQYF; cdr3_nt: TGTGCCAGCAGCGGGTGGGCGGGGGGGAGCCCAGATACGCAGTATTTT
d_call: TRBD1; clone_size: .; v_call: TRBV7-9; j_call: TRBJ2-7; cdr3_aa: CASSLSDREPYEQYF; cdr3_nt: TGTGCCAGCAGCTTATCGGACAGGGAGCCCTACGAGCAGTACTTC
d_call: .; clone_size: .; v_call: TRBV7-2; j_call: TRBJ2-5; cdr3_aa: CASSFAGETQYF; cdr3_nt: TGTGCCAGCAGCTTCGCCGGGGAGACCCAGTACTTC
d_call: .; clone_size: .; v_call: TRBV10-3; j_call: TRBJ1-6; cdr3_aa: CAISAPATGISSYNSPLHF; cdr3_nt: TGTGCCATCAGTGCCCCCGCCACAGGGATTAGCTCCTATAATTCACCCCTCCACTTT
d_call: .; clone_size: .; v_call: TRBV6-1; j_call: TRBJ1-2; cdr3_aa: CASSEAWEEAAGDYTF; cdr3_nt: TGTGCCAGCAGTGAAGCGTGGGAAGAAGCGGCAGGTGACTACACCTTC
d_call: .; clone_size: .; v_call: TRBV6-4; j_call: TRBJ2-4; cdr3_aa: CASSDPGQGEVAKNIQYF; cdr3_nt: TGTGCCAGCAGTGACCCAGGTCAGGGTGAGGTAGCCAAAAACATTCAGTACTTC
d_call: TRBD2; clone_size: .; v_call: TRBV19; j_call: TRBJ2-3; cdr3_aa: CASSIGQRGFADTQYF; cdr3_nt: TGTGCCAGTAGTATAGGCCAGCGGGGGTTTGCGGATACGCAGTATTTT
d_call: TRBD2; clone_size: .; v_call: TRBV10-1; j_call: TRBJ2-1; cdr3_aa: CASSESGGGASQQFF; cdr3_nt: TGCGCCAGCAGTGAGTCGGGCGGGGGGGCCTCCCAGCAGTTCTTC
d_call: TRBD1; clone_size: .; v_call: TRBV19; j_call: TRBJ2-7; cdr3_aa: CASSIGTGPYEQYF; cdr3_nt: TGTGCCAGTAGTATTGGGACAGGACCCTACGAGCAGTACTTC
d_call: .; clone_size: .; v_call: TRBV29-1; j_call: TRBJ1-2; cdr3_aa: CSVWSGLNGYTF; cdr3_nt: TGCAGCGTTTGGTCAGGGCTGAATGGCTACACCTTC
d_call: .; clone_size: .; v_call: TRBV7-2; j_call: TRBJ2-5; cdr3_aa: CASSLFYRTETQYF; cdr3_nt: TGTGCCAGCAGCTTATTCTACAGAACAGAGACCCAGTACTTC
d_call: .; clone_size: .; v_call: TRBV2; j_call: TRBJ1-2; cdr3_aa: CASSEGRGNVGYTF; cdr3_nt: TGTGCCAGCAGTGAGGGTAGAGGGAACGTAGGCTACACCTTC
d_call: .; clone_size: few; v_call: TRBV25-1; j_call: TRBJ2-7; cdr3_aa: CASSPQGNSYEQYF; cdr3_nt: TGTGCCAGCAGTCCGCAGGGAAACTCCTACGAGCAGTACTTC
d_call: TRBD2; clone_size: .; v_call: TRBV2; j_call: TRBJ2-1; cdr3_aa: CATFGGALYNEQFF; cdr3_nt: TGTGCCACCTTCGGGGGGGCCCTCTACAATGAGCAGTTCTTC
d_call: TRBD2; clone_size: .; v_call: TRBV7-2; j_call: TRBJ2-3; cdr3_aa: CASSLAGAGGGTDTQYF; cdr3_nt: TGTGCCAGCAGCTTAGCTGGGGCGGGGGGGGGCACAGATACGCAGTATTTT
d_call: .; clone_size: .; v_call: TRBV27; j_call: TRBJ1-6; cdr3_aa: CASSDYLRDSPLHF; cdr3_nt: TGTGCCAGCAGTGACTATTTGAGGGATTCACCCCTCCACTTT
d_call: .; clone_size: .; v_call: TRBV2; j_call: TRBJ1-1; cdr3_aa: CASRYDTGFNTEAFF; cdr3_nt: TGTGCCAGCAGGTACGACACAGGGTTCAACACTGAAGCTTTCTTT
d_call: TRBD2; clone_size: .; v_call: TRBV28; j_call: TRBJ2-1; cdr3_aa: CASRHRTSGGALNEQFF; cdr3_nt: TGTGCCAGCAGACACAGGACTAGCGGGGGGGCCCTCAATGAGCAGTTCTTC
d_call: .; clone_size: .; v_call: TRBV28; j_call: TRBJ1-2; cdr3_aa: CASKKRVNYGYTF; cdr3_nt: TGTGCCAGCAAAAAAAGAGTTAACTATGGCTACACCTTC
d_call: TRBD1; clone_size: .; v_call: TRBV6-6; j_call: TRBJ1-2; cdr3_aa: CASSYERQGASGYTF; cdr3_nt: TGTGCCAGCAGTTACGAGCGGCAGGGGGCGAGTGGCTACACCTTC
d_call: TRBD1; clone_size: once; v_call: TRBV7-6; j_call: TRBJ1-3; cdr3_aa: CASSPQGARGNTIYF; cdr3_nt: TGTGCCAGCAGCCCACAGGGGGCAAGAGGAAACACCATATATTTT
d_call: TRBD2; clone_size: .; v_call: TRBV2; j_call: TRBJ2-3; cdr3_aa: CASRETSGAKTDTQYF; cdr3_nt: TGTGCCAGCAGGGAGACTAGCGGGGCAAAAACAGATACGCAGTATTTT
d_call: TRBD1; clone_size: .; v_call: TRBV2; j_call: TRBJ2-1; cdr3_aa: CASSESEGQGSYNEQFF; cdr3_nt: TGTGCCAGCAGTGAATCCGAGGGACAGGGTTCCTACAATGAGCAGTTCTTC
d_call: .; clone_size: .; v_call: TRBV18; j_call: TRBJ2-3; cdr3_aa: CASSPEGRSTDTQYF; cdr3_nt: TGTGCCAGCTCACCAGAGGGCAGAAGCACAGATACGCAGTATTTT
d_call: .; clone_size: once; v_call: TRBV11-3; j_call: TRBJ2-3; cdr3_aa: CASSSEFTDTQYF; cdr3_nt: TGTGCCAGCAGCTCGGAGTTCACAGATACGCAGTATTTT
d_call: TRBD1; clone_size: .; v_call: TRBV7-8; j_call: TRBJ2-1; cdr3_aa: CASRGGTGPSSYNEQFF; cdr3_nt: TGTGCCAGCAGAGGGGGGACAGGACCATCTTCCTACAATGAGCAGTTCTTC
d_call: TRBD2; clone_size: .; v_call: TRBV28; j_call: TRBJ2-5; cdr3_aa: CASSPRWLLAGLETQYF; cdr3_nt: TGTGCCAGCAGTCCCCGTTGGTTGCTAGCGGGGCTAGAGACCCAGTACTTC
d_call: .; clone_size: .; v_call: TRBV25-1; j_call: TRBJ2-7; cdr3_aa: CASSDREVPYEQYF; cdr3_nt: TGTGCCAGCAGTGACAGGGAGGTACCCTACGAGCAGTACTTC
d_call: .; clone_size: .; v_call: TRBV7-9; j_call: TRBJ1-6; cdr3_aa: CASSGQGNSPLHF; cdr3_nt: TGTGCCAGCAGCGGACAAGGGAATTCACCCCTCCACTTT
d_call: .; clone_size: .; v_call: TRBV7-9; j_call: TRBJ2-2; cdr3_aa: CASRYAGSLRAGELFF; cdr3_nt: TGTGCCAGCAGATATGCCGGGAGCCTTAGGGCCGGGGAGCTGTTTTTT
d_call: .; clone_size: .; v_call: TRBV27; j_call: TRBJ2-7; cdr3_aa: CASTVFGGPLNSYEQYF; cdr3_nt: TGTGCCAGCACCGTTTTCGGGGGACCATTAAACTCCTACGAGCAGTACTTC
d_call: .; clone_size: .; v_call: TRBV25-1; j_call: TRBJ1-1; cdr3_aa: CASRLTNTEAFF; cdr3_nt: TGTGCCAGCAGACTTACGAACACTGAAGCTTTCTTT
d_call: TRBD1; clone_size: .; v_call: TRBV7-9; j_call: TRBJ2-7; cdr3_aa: CASSRDRAPYEQYF; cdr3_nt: TGTGCCAGCAGCCGCGACAGGGCCCCCTACGAGCAGTACTTC
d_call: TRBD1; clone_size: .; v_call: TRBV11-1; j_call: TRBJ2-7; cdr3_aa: CASSLGDRGLNEQYF; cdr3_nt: TGTGCCAGCAGCTTAGGGGACAGGGGATTGAACGAGCAGTACTTC
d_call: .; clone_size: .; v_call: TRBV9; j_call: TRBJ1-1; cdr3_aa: CASSGGMDTEAFF; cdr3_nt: TGTGCCAGCAGCGGAGGGATGGACACTGAAGCTTTCTTT
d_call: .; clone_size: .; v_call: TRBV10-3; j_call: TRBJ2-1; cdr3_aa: CAISESGELNEQFF; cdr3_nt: TGTGCCATCAGTGAGTCGGGAGAACTCAATGAGCAGTTCTTC
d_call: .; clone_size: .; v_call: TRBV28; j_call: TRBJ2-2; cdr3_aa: CASSFIRNTGELFF; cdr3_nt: TGTGCCAGCAGTTTCATCAGAAACACCGGGGAGCTGTTTTTT
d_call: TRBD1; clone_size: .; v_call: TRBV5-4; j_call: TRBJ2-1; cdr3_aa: CASSLGQGAYNEQFF; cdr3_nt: TGTGCCAGCAGCTTGGGACAGGGGGCCTACAATGAGCAGTTCTTC
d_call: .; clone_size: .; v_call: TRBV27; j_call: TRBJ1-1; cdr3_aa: CASVRSRRSNTEAFF; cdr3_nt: TGTGCCAGCGTACGCAGTAGGAGGTCGAACACTGAAGCTTTCTTT
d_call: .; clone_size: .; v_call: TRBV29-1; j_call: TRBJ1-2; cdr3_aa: CSVEGAHVQALNYGYTF; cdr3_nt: TGCAGCGTTGAGGGGGCCCACGTACAAGCACTTAACTATGGCTACACCTTC
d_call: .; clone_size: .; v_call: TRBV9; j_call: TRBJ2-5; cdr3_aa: CASSVGSNVVETQYF; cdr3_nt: TGTGCCAGCAGCGTAGGGTCTAATGTGGTTGAGACCCAGTACTTC
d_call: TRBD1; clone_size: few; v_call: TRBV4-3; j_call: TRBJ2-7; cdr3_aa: CASSPGTGGEGKDEQYF; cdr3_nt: TGCGCCAGCAGCCCCGGGACAGGGGGCGAGGGTAAGGACGAGCAGTACTTC
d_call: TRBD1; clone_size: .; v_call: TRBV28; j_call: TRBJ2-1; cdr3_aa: CASSLWRQGIRNEQFF; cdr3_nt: TGTGCCAGCAGTTTATGGAGACAGGGCATCCGGAATGAGCAGTTCTTC
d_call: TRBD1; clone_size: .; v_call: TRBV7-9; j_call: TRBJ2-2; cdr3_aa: CASTPGQGPRSGELFF; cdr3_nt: TGTGCCAGCACCCCGGGACAGGGTCCAAGGAGCGGGGAGCTGTTTTTT
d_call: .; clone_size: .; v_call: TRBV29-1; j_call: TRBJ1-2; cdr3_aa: CSVEETENYGYTF; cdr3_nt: TGCAGCGTTGAAGAGACAGAGAACTATGGCTACACCTTC
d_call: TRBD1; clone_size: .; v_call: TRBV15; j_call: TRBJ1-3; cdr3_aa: CATSLRKGQVNSGNTIYF; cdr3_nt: TGTGCCACCAGCTTGCGTAAGGGACAGGTTAACTCTGGAAACACCATATATTTT
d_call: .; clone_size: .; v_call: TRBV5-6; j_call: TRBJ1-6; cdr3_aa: CASSHRQAASYNSPLHF; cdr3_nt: TGTGCCAGCAGCCATCGACAGGCAGCCTCCTATAATTCACCCCTCCACTTT